The next 14 T cell receptor beta chains were all read from a single sample in a study of T-cell reconstitution after alpha-beta-depleted transplantation in children. Unique molecular identifiers were built into the TCRbeta library. Via MiXCR, TCRdb re-called the PCR reads, giving one row per CDR3 protein. The sample lists about 870,000 distinct CDR3 sequences; about 15% were seen once. The sample consisted of PBMCs, mostly from graft donor cells, taken 360 days after TCRalphabeta/CD19-depleted stem cell transplant. The receptors were gathered from a male patient aged 10 to 17 who had a stem cell transplant for acute lymphoblastic leukemia, so the T cells may come from the graft donor.

The rearrangement joins TRBV20-1 to TRBJ2-4; 8 bases agree with TRBD2. V trimming: 6 bases; J trimming: 3 bases; junction bases outside the gene matches: 10. The CDR3 is 15 residues long. CDR1 DFQATT and CDR2 SNEGSKA come from the germline V gene (reference sequence). CDR3 sequence reads: CSADTAGGHKNIQYF. CDR3 in DNA: TGCAGTGCCGACACCGCGGGAGGACACAAAAACATTCAGTACTTC.

This clonotype was seen more than once but under ten times. The chain employs TRBV18 and TRBJ1-3; D may be TRBD1 (5 bases). V was trimmed by 6 bases and J by 3 bases, leaving 15 bases between them. This CDR3 is built from 15 residues. From germline, CDR1 is KGHSH and CDR2 LQKENI. CDR3 nucleotides: TGTGCCAGCTCTCGGACAACGTTTGTTGGAAACACCATATATTTT. It encodes CASSRTTFVGNTIYF.

This clonotype was seen more than once but under ten times. The chain links TRBV5-1 to TRBJ2-5, with 8 bases matching TRBD2. Germline CDR1 SGHRS, CDR2 YFSETQ. V shed 9 bases, J shed 3 bases, and the junction held 10 bases outside the gene matches. The CDR3 spans 14 residues. The CDR3 DNA reads as TGCGCCATTTCAGCGGGAGTGAGGGAAGAGACCCAGTACTTC. Its protein is CAISAGVREETQYF. Combining the CDR3 with reference TRBV5-1 and TRBJ2-5 gives the whole variable domain KAGVTQTPRYLIKTRGQQVTLSCSPISGHRSVSWYQQTPGQGLQFLFEYFSETQRNKGNFPGRFSGRQFSNSRSEMNVSTLELGDSALYLCAISAGVREETQYFGPGTRLLVL.

Only a few counts were recorded for this clonotype. The CDR3 coding sequence is TGCAGTGCCGCTCCGGGACTAGCGTCCTACAATGAGCAGTTCTTC. As protein: CSAAPGLASYNEQFF. The chain employs TRBV20-1 and TRBJ2-1; 10 bases line up with TRBD2. Trimming at V came to 6 bases and at J to 1 base, leaving 6 bases not matched to a gene. The CDR3 consists of 15 residues. Germline lookup yields CDR1 DFQATT and CDR2 SNEGSKA (reference sequence).

This chain connects TRBV5-1 to TRBJ2-7, with 7 positions matching TRBD2. V dropped 6 bases and J dropped 6; count of bases not matched to a gene: 15. The CDR3 runs to 15 residues. The germline V gene has CDR1 SGHRS and CDR2 YFSETQ. The CDR3 here is CASTDRVLASGEQYF. For the CDR3, the DNA is TGCGCCAGCACGGATCGGGTACTAGCGTCGGGCGAGCAGTACTTC. The complete variable domain, with remaining parts taken from reference TRBV5-1 and TRBJ2-7, reads KAGVTQTPRYLIKTRGQQVTLSCSPISGHRSVSWYQQTPGQGLQFLFEYFSETQRNKGNFPGRFSGRQFSNSRSEMNVSTLELGDSALYLCASTDRVLASGEQYFGPGTRLTVT.

The table lists this clonotype with a few counts. The chain combines TRBV18 with TRBJ2-5; tentatively, D is TRBD1 (6 bases). Germline V lookup: CDR1 KGHSH, CDR2 LQKENI. The CDR3 is made up of 15 amino acids. Trimming removed 2 bases from V and 0 bases from J, with 10 bases in between. CDR3 residues: CASSPRGTNQETQYF. For the CDR3, the DNA is TGTGCCAGCTCACCAAGAGGGACAAACCAAGAGACCCAGTACTTC.

The chain links TRBV12-3 or TRBV12-4 to TRBJ2-6, with D hard to call. The CDR3 runs 15 residues. V lost 3 bases and J 2 bases, leaving 8 bases between the germline ends. The CDR3 nucleotides are TGTGCCAGCAGTTTTTCACTAACTGGGGCCAACGTCCTGACTTTC. Protein sequence: CASSFSLTGANVLTF.

This clonotype was recorded a few times. The chain couples TRBV5-1 to TRBJ2-2; D possibly corresponds to TRBD1 (5 bases). The CDR3 extends over 15 amino acids. Between the trimmed V and J ends, which lost 1 base and 5 bases, there was a span of 12 bases. Germline-derived CDR1 and CDR2 are SGHRS and YFSETQ. The CDR3 spells CASSLSRVGTGELFF. The CDR3 DNA reads as TGCGCCAGCAGCTTGAGCAGGGTCGGAACCGGGGAGCTGTTTTTT.

CDR3 DNA: TGTGCCAGCAGCTTGGCCCGGGCAAAGCTGTACGAGCAGTACTTC. Translated, it gives CASSLARAKLYEQYF. J is TRBJ2-7 and V is TRBV5-5; D is unresolved. The ends were cut back, 0 bases at V and 4 bases at J, with 14 bases in the middle. The V gene's germline CDR1 is SGHKS and CDR2 YYEKEE (reference sequence). The CDR3 has 15 residues.

The genes are TRBV9 and TRBJ2-2; 7 positions match TRBD1. J gave up 3 bases and V 3 bases, and 8 bases lay outside the gene matches. The CDR3 is 16 residues long. Germline V gives CDR1 SGDLS, CDR2 YYNGEE. This CDR3 is CASSARGGSDTGELFF. The CDR3 DNA sequence: TGTGCCAGCAGCGCGCGAGGGGGCTCGGACACCGGGGAGCTGTTTTTT. Based on the CDR3 plus reference TRBV9 and TRBJ2-2, the full variable domain is DSGVTQTPKHLITATGQRVTLRCSPRSGDLSVYWYQQSLDQGLQFLIQYYNGEERAKGNILERFSAQQFPDLHSELNLSSLELGDSALYFCASSARGGSDTGELFFGEGSRLTVL.

The chain recombines TRBV5-6 with TRBJ2-1; the D gene could be TRBD1 or TRBD2 (6 bases each). This CDR3 has 16 amino acids. V was trimmed by 4 bases and J by 8 bases, leaving 22 bases between them. CDR1 and CDR2 (germline): SGHDT, YYEEEE. CDR3 DNA: TGTGCCAGCAGCGCGTACCCGGGACTCCCAGGGGATGAGCAGTTCTTC. Its protein is CASSAYPGLPGDEQFF.

In this sample, this clonotype turned up a few times. The chain carries TRBV5-1 and TRBJ1-1; 7 bases fit TRBD1. The CDR3 length is 15 residues. The junction had 11 bases not matched to a gene; V was cut back by 5 bases and J by 4 bases. Germline CDR1 SGHRS, CDR2 YFSETQ. CDR3 sequence (DNA): TGCGCCAGCAGGTCCTCCTCAACAGGGGTCACTGAAGCTTTCTTT. Residues: CASRSSSTGVTEAFF. Using reference TRBV5-1 and TRBJ1-1 for the parts outside the CDR3, the full variable domain is KAGVTQTPRYLIKTRGQQVTLSCSPISGHRSVSWYQQTPGQGLQFLFEYFSETQRNKGNFPGRFSGRQFSNSRSEMNVSTLELGDSALYLCASRSSSTGVTEAFFGQGTRLTVV.

The chain employs TRBV4-1 and TRBJ2-7, with TRBD2 as a possible D gene (6 bases). This CDR3 has 18 residues. Germline lookup yields CDR1 MGHRA and CDR2 YSYEKL. Trimming cost V 4 bases and J 4 bases, with 26 bases left between them. The DNA of the CDR3 is TGCGCCAGCAGCCGTTGGGCCACCGGGACTGTCGCACCGTACGAGCAGTACTTC. This encodes CASSRWATGTVAPYEQYF.

This chain joins TRBV7-3 and TRBJ2-3; D not resolved. The CDR3 spans 13 residues. Looked up from germline, CDR1 is SGHTA and CDR2 is FQGTGA. Trimming shortened V by 4 bases and J by 6 bases, and 11 bases separated the two germline ends. CDR3 sequence (DNA): TGTGCCAGCAGCTGGACGTCCCCCGATACGCAGTATTTT. Translated, it gives CASSWTSPDTQYF. The full variable domain, completed using reference TRBV7-3 and TRBJ2-3, is GAGVSQTPSNKVTEKGKYVELRCDPISGHTALYWYRQSLGQGPEFLIYFQGTGAADDSGLPNDRFFAVRPEGSVSTLKIQRTERGDSAVYLCASSWTSPDTQYFGPGTRLTVL.